Each of the 24 T cell receptor beta chains below was sequenced from the same sample in a study of cytomegalovirus exposure and HLA in healthy donors. Primers included in the PCR were 60 Vbeta and 13 Jbeta primers. Only in-frame clones appear in the TCRdb table, and some are missing; sequencing was by immunoSEQ multiplex PCR. The sample lists about 170,000 clones; about 80% were seen once. The specimen sequenced was PBMCs. The receptor set was obtained from a woman aged 45-60 years in good health and CMV-seropositive.

On this clone itself: Lacking the conserved final phenylalanine or tryptophan, this CDR3 likely reflects a read error. The chain links TRBV6-1 to TRBJ1-5; no clear D gene. CDR3 length: 14 amino acids. Trimming left V 2 bases short and J 5 bases short, with 10 bases between. The V gene's germline CDR1 is MNHNS and CDR2 SASEGT. CDR3 coding DNA: TGTGCCAGCAGTGAACCAGCGGGTTATCAGCCCCAGCATGTT. As protein: CASSEPAGYQPQHV.

The V gene is TRBV19, the J gene TRBJ1-5; possibly TRBD1 for D (5 bases). Trimming pared 10 bases from V and 6 bases from J, leaving 22 bases between. The CDR3 runs to 15 residues. The germline gives CDR1 LNHDA, CDR2 SQIVND (reference sequence). The CDR3, as DNA: TGTGCCACTAAGAGTCAGGCAGGGAATTTTCAGCCCCAGCATTTT. Amino acid sequence: CATKSQAGNFQPQHF.

Turning to this clone: One junction end disagrees with the germline gene, perhaps due to a read error. The rearrangement uses TRBV20-1 and TRBJ1-2; D unclear. Germline assignment: CDR1 DFQATT and CDR2 SNEGSKA (reference sequence). The CDR3 is 11 amino acids. The CDR3 reads CSAREEGVYTF. DNA for the CDR3: TGCAGTGCTCGAGAGGAGGGTGTATACACCTTC.

V usage is TRBV28 and J usage is TRBJ1-2, with 10 bases matching TRBD1. After removal of 6 bases from V and 2 bases from J, the junction contained 9 bases not matched to a gene. The CDR3 totals 16 residues. Germline V gives CDR1 MDHEN, CDR2 SYDVKM. CDR3 loop: CASSYPPGQGNYGYTF. CDR3 nucleotide sequence: TGTGCCAGCAGCTATCCCCCGGGACAGGGGAACTATGGCTACACCTTC.

The gene calls are TRBV4-1 and TRBJ2-1; a weak D match, TRBD2 (5 bases). Between the trimmed V and J ends, which lost 5 bases and 4 bases, there was a span of 9 bases. This CDR3 has 13 residues. The germline V gene encodes CDR1 MGHRA and CDR2 YSYEKL. In nucleotides, the CDR3 is TGCGCCAGCAGCTTCGGGGTGTACAATGAGCAGTTCTTC. Translated: CASSFGVYNEQFF.

The chain employs TRBV29-1 and TRBJ1-1; perhaps TRBD1 as D (6 bases). Trimming stripped 3 bases from V and 8 bases from J, with 16 bases between. Germline V CDR1 and CDR2: SQVTM, ANQGSEA. The CDR3 runs 13 residues. The CDR3 DNA reads TGCAGCGTTGAGCTCAGGACAGCACACGAAGCTTTCTTT. This gives the protein CSVELRTAHEAFF.

The V gene is TRBV9, the J gene TRBJ2-7; D is unclear. The germline V and J ends were trimmed by 2 bases and 3 bases, with 15 bases remaining between them. The germline V gene encodes CDR1 SGDLS and CDR2 YYNGEE. The CDR3 spans 15 residues. The DNA of the CDR3 is TGTGCCAGCAGCGTTAGTCCCGTTCCTATCTACGAGCAGTACTTC. Translated, it gives CASSVSPVPIYEQYF.

V usage is TRBV14 and J usage is TRBJ2-5; 11 bases are a match to TRBD1. The CDR3 runs to 16 residues. With 1 base clipped from V and 5 bases from J, the junction kept 6 bases outside the gene matches. From germline, CDR1 is SGHDN and CDR2 FVKESK. The CDR3 DNA is TGTGCCAGCAGCCAAGGAGGGACAGGGGGTTACGAGACCCAGTACTTC. Its translation is CASSQGGTGGYETQYF.

V gene TRBV11-2 combines with J gene TRBJ2-2; D is perhaps TRBD1 (5 bases). The length of the CDR3 is 16 residues. Germline loops: CDR1 SGHAT, CDR2 FQNNGV. The V end was cut by 5 bases, the J end by 0 bases, with 13 bases between. Written as DNA, the CDR3 is TGTGCCAGCAGCCAGCAGACAGCCGCGAACACCGGGGAGCTGTTTTTT. It specifies CASSQQTAANTGELFF.

On this clone: One end of the junction fails to match germline, which may point to a read error. The CDR3 reads CASYPNPDRGHF. CDR3 nucleotide sequence: TGTGCCAGCTATCCCAACCCAGACAGGGGGCACTTC. The rearrangement joins TRBV5-8 to TRBJ2-7, with 10 bases aligning to TRBD1. CDR1 SGHTS and CDR2 YDEGEE come from the germline V gene. The CDR3 extends over 12 amino acids.

This clone was found once. J is TRBJ2-7 and V is TRBV25-1; TRBD1 agrees at 9 bases. The trim removed 5 bases at V and 4 bases at J, leaving 6 bases unmatched. This CDR3 is built from 14 residues. From germline, CDR1 is MGHDK and CDR2 SYGVNS. The CDR3 protein is CASSREQGAYEQYF. The CDR3 DNA sequence: TGTGCCAGCAGTCGAGAACAGGGGGCGTACGAGCAGTACTTC.

V usage is TRBV5-6 and J usage is TRBJ1-1; 10 bases are a match to TRBD1. The J segment lost 8 bases and the V segment lost 7 bases, leaving 8 bases of the junction unmatched. The CDR3 spans 13 residues. Germline V CDR1 and CDR2: SGHDT, YYEEEE. This chain's CDR3 is CASRQGAFGEAFF. CDR3 nucleotide sequence: TGTGCCAGCCGACAGGGGGCCTTTGGAGAAGCTTTCTTT.

This chain's CDR3 is CATSRGGGSFNQETQYF. CDR3 bases: TGTGCTACTTCCCGGGGCGGGGGATCCTTTAACCAAGAGACCCAGTACTTC. The chain carries TRBV30 and TRBJ2-5, with 7 nucleotides matching TRBD2. The germline CDR1 and CDR2 sequences are GTSNPN and SVGIG (reference sequence). This CDR3 region has 17 residues.

The V call is TRBV2, the J call TRBJ1-5; weak D call: TRBD1 (6 bases). CDR3 size: 14 residues. V was trimmed by 3 bases and J by 4 bases, leaving 10 bases between them. Germline assignment: CDR1 SNHLY and CDR2 FYNNEI. CDR3 DNA sequence: TGTGCCAGCAGTGACGGGGGGGCGAATCAGCCCCAGCATTTT. Protein sequence: CASSDGGANQPQHF. Combining the CDR3 with reference TRBV2 and TRBJ1-5 gives the whole variable domain EPEVTQTPSHQVTQMGQEVILRCVPISNHLYFYWYRQILGQKVEFLVSFYNNEISEKSEIFDDQFSVERPDGSNFTLKIRSTKLEDSAMYFCASSDGGANQPQHFGDGTRLSIL.

This clone appeared a few times. J is TRBJ2-3 and V is TRBV11-2; D ambiguous. The CDR3 is 13 amino acids. Between the trimmed V and J ends, which lost 3 bases and 6 bases, there was a span of 10 bases. Germline V gene lookup returns CDR1 SGHAT and CDR2 FQNNGV. The CDR3: CASSFSVIDTQYF. The CDR3 nucleotides read TGTGCCAGCAGCTTTAGTGTCATCGATACGCAGTATTTT.

Note on this clone: One end of the junction varies from germline; a read error may be responsible. The CDR3 loop reads CASSQDLLAWTHNF. CDR3 DNA: TGTGCCAGCAGCCAAGATTTATTGGCGTGGACTCATAATTTT. The rearrangement uses TRBV4-2 and TRBJ1-3; D uncertain. The CDR3 loop spans 14 amino acids. The V gene's germline CDR1 is LGHNA and CDR2 YNFKEQ.

A few counts support this clone. This chain links TRBV5-1 with TRBJ2-5, with D perhaps matching TRBD2 (7 bases). Germline V gives CDR1 SGHRS, CDR2 YFSETQ. The CDR3 is 15 residues long. V lost 1 base and J 4 bases, leaving 14 bases between the germline ends. CDR3 DNA sequence: TGCGCCAGCAGCTTGTTTGGCGGGGGCGCAGAGACCCAGTACTTC. Residues: CASSLFGGGAETQYF.

This clone was counted a few times. CDR3 in amino acids: CASSQTYLETQYF. In nucleotides, the CDR3 is TGTGCCAGCAGCCAAACCTATTTGGAGACCCAGTACTTC. The chain employs TRBV6-1 and TRBJ2-5, with no clear D. Germline-derived CDR1 and CDR2 are MNHNS and SASEGT. Trimming left V 6 bases short and J 5 bases short, with 13 bases between. The length of the CDR3 is 13 residues.

The chain is built from TRBV2 and TRBJ2-7; 7 bases are shared with TRBD2. The CDR3 spans 13 residues. J lost 7 bases, V lost 4 bases, and 7 bases had no gene match. CDR1 is SNHLY and CDR2 is FYNNEI in the germline V gene. The CDR3 nucleotides are TGTGCCAGCAGTGTACGACTAGCTGGTGAGCAGTACTTC. It encodes CASSVRLAGEQYF.

This clone appeared a few times. The V call is TRBV4-1, the J call TRBJ2-3, with a tentative D call TRBD1 (5 bases). V was pared by 3 bases and J by 1 base, with 14 bases between. Germline assignment: CDR1 MGHRA and CDR2 YSYEKL. CDR3 size: 16 residues. The CDR3 sequence is CASSHLGTGRTDTQYF. The CDR3 nucleotides read TGCGCCAGCAGCCACCTGGGAACAGGACGCACAGATACGCAGTATTTT.

In its sample, this clone was seen a few times. V is TRBV2 and J is TRBJ2-1; TRBD2 matches 10 bases. The CDR3 spans 16 residues. With V trimmed by 0 bases and J by 4 bases, 3 bases remained unmatched. Germline V gene lookup returns CDR1 SNHLY and CDR2 FYNNEI. The CDR3 DNA reads TGTGCCAGCAGTGAAGCTAGGACTAGCGGTTACAATGAGCAGTTCTTC. Amino acids: CASSEARTSGYNEQFF. The variable domain in full, completed from reference TRBV2 and TRBJ2-1, reads EPEVTQTPSHQVTQMGQEVILRCVPISNHLYFYWYRQILGQKVEFLVSFYNNEISEKSEIFDDQFSVERPDGSNFTLKIRSTKLEDSAMYFCASSEARTSGYNEQFFGPGTRLTVL.

The V gene is TRBV6-6, the J gene TRBJ2-3, with 12 bases identical to TRBD2. The CDR3 is made up of 14 amino acids. J was trimmed by 5 bases and V by 5 bases; bases with no gene match: 2. Germline CDR1 and CDR2: MNHNY and SVGAGI (reference sequence). The CDR3 nucleotides read TGTGCCAGCAGTCTAGCGGGGGGGCAAGATACGCAGTATTTT. It codes for CASSLAGGQDTQYF.

This clone has just one count. The chain combines TRBV6-6 with TRBJ2-7; TRBD2 aligns across 11 bases. Germline values: CDR1 MNHNY, CDR2 SVGAGI (reference sequence). The CDR3 runs to 16 residues. The J segment lost 3 bases and the V segment lost 3 bases, leaving 7 bases of the junction unmatched. As DNA, the CDR3 is TGTGCCAGCAGTTATACCCTAGCGGGAGGAAGCTACGAGCAGTACTTC. It translates to CASSYTLAGGSYEQYF.

This clone came up a few times. The V gene is TRBV10-3, the J gene TRBJ2-7; perhaps TRBD1 as D (5 bases). CDR1 is ENHRY, CDR2 SYGVKD, per germline. The CDR3 sequence is 14 residues long. Trimming pared 3 bases from V and 3 bases from J, leaving 12 bases between. CDR3 DNA: TGTGCCATCAGTGAAGGCGTAACAGGCTACGAGCAGTACTTC. It is translated as CAISEGVTGYEQYF.